The 13 T cell receptor beta chains below all came from one sample that was sequenced in a study of Ad26.COV2.S vaccination and SARS-CoV-2 variants. The treatment: around 19 received Ad26.COV2.S at low or high dose, single or two shots; a few received placebo; per-sample allocation not given. Collection of the samples took place on day 63 after the first injection of vaccine or placebo. The data were produced by immunoSEQ multiplex PCR, yet TCRdb's version contains in-frame clones alone and is incomplete. The profile shows around 340,000 clones, approximately 90% of them singletons. Source: peripheral blood, taken in a trial of Ad26.COV2.S vaccine versus placebo. The receptor source for this set is a person aged 18-65 years who received the Ad26.COV2.S COVID-19 vaccine or a placebo.

As DNA, the CDR3 is TGCGCCAGCAGCTTGGGGGAAGTGAATGAGCAGTTCTTC. Translated, it gives CASSLGEVNEQFF. This chain joins TRBV5-1 and TRBJ2-1, with D unclear. The germline CDR1 and CDR2 sequences are SGHRS and YFSETQ. Deletions cut 0 bases from V and 7 bases from J, with 8 bases between. This CDR3 contains 13 residues.

The chain employs TRBV20-1 and TRBJ2-7; TRBD2 matches 12 bases. V was clipped by 5 bases and J by 6 bases; unmatched bases: 8. This CDR3 is built from 14 residues. The germline CDR1 and CDR2 sequences are DFQATT and SNEGSKA (reference sequence). CDR3 amino acids: CSAGALAGGSEQYF. The DNA of the CDR3 is TGCAGTGCTGGTGCACTAGCGGGGGGATCCGAGCAGTACTTC.

The CDR3 region is CASSEWSLVWPQHF. The CDR3 DNA reads as TGTGCCAGCAGTGAATGGTCGCTGGTATGGCCCCAGCATTTT. This chain links TRBV25-1 with TRBJ1-5, with D unclear. This CDR3 has 14 residues. Germline V lookup: CDR1 MGHDK, CDR2 SYGVNS. V was cut by 1 base and J by 9 bases, with 13 bases left in between.

The J gene is TRBJ2-1, the V gene TRBV18; perhaps D is TRBD1 or TRBD2 (5 bases each). Germline assignment: CDR1 KGHSH and CDR2 LQKENI. This CDR3 has 13 residues. V lost 2 bases to trimming and J lost 6 bases, with 8 bases between them. The CDR3 nucleotides are TGTGCCAGCTCACCAAGTGGGGGCAATGAGCAGTTCTTC. It encodes CASSPSGGNEQFF.

The genes are TRBV5-5 and TRBJ1-6; D is uncertain. CDR1 is SGHKS and CDR2 is YYEKEE in the germline V gene (reference sequence). V shed 5 bases and J shed 7 bases, with 7 bases lying between them. This CDR3 contains 12 residues. In DNA, the CDR3 is TGTGCCAGCAGATCAGAGAATTCACCCCTCCACTTT. This codes for CASRSENSPLHF.

The gene calls are TRBV28 and TRBJ2-2, with a weak D call TRBD2 (6 bases). The germline V and J ends were trimmed by 6 bases and 7 bases, with 15 bases remaining between them. CDR1 is MDHEN, CDR2 SYDVKM, per germline. CDR3 length: 14 residues. CDR3 protein: CASRRDLPHGELFF. CDR3 nucleotides: TGTGCCAGCAGACGGGACTTGCCGCACGGGGAGCTGTTTTTT.

This chain uses TRBV7-9 with TRBJ2-7, with 7 bases identical to TRBD1. V shed 5 bases and J 0 bases; nucleotides not matched to a gene: 16. The CDR3 loop spans 18 amino acids. Germline lookup yields CDR1 SEHNR and CDR2 FQNEAQ (reference sequence). CDR3 amino acids: CASSDGQAHSGDSYEQYF. In DNA, the CDR3 is TGTGCCAGCAGCGACGGACAGGCACATTCAGGGGACTCCTACGAGCAGTACTTC.

The CDR3 spells CASRRLAGGLDEQFF. CDR3 sequence (DNA): TGTGCCAGCAGAAGACTAGCGGGAGGGCTGGATGAGCAGTTCTTC. J is TRBJ2-1 and V is TRBV6-4, with TRBD2 identical over 14 bases. The CDR3 spans 15 residues. V was pared by 6 bases and J by 8 bases, with 6 bases of the junction left unmatched. Germline loops: CDR1 MRHNA, CDR2 SNTAGT.

V usage is TRBV12-3 or TRBV12-4 and J usage is TRBJ2-5, with D possibly being TRBD2 (5 bases). The length of the CDR3 is 13 residues. Trimming removed 5 bases from V and 4 bases from J, with 11 bases in between. DNA for the CDR3: TGTGCCAGCAGTCGGACTGGAGGAGAGACCCAGTACTTC. It specifies CASSRTGGETQYF.

The rearrangement uses TRBV7-2 and TRBJ1-1, with 12 bases identical to TRBD1. CDR3 length equals 15 residues. CDR1 and CDR2 (germline): SGHTA, FQGNSA. Germline trimming cut 1 base from V and 10 bases from J; bases unmatched to any gene: 7. The CDR3 nucleotides are TGTGCCAGCAGCTTAGTGGGGACAGGGGGCTTGGGAGCTTTCTTT. Encoded protein: CASSLVGTGGLGAFF.

The CDR3 protein is CASSLEAGVEQFF. CDR3 sequence (DNA): TGTGCCAGCAGCTTGGAAGCGGGAGTCGAGCAGTTCTTC. V is TRBV5-5 and J is TRBJ2-1, with 8 bases fitting TRBD2. From germline, CDR1 is SGHKS and CDR2 YYEKEE (reference sequence). The V segment lost 0 bases and the J segment 10 bases; nucleotides outside the gene matches: 3. The CDR3 runs to 13 residues. The whole variable domain, filled in from reference TRBV5-5 and TRBJ2-1, reads DAGVTQSPTHLIKTRGQQVTLRCSPISGHKSVSWYQQVLGQGPQFIFQYYEKEERGRGNFPDRFSARQFPNYSSELNVNALLLGDSALYLCASSLEAGVEQFFGPGTRLTVL.

This chain links TRBV7-2 with TRBJ1-2, with TRBD1 matching over 7 bases. CDR1 SGHTA and CDR2 FQGNSA come from the germline V gene. This CDR3 has 14 residues. V trimming: 7 bases; J trimming: 4 bases; junction bases outside the gene matches: 9. As DNA, the CDR3 is TGTGCCAGCACCCCAACAGGGGACTCCTATGGCTACACCTTC. This translates into CASTPTGDSYGYTF.

The V gene is TRBV5-8, the J gene TRBJ1-5, with 7 bases aligning to TRBD1. Germline V gives CDR1 SGHTS, CDR2 YDEGEE. The CDR3 spans 17 residues. V lost 2 bases, J lost 0 bases, and 8 bases stayed unmatched. The CDR3 DNA reads as TGTGCCAGCAGCTTCGGGACAGCTCATTATAGCAATCAGCCCCAGCATTTT. Translation: CASSFGTAHYSNQPQHF.